This record covers a single T cell receptor (beta chain). The CDR3 has 14 residues. Germline-derived CDR1 and CDR2 are SNHLY and FYNNEI. These data originate in a study of T cells expressing NK-cell markers. TCRdb reprocessed the 5' RACE reads, with one entry per CDR3 protein and no DNA. This sample contains under 200,000 distinct CDR3 sequences. V gene TRBV2 combines with J gene TRBJ2-3; absent DNA, TCRdb's TRBD1 call cannot be checked. The TCR sequence derives from a woman between 18 and 75 years old in good health. Sequencing used blood T cells: a sorted CD56 or NKG2C T cell subset, CD4+ or CD8+ T cells, or bulk PBMC T cells (not recorded which). The CDR3 spells CASTRGTYTDTQYF. Variable domain in full (rest from reference TRBV2 and TRBJ2-3): EPEVTQTPSHQVTQMGQEVILRCVPISNHLYFYWYRQILGQKVEFLVSFYNNEISEKSEIFDDQFSVERPDGSNFTLKIRSTKLEDSAMYFCASTRGTYTDTQYFGPGTRLTVL.